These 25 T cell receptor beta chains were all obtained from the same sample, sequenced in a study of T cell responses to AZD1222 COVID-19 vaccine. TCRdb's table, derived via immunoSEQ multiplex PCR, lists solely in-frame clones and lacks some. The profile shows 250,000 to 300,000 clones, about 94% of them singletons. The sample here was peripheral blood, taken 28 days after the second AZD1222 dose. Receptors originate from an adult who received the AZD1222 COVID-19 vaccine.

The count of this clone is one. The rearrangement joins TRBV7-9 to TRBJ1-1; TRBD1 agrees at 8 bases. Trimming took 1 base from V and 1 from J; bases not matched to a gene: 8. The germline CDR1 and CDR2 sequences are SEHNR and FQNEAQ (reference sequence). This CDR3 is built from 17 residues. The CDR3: CASSLGDRGGWNTEAFF. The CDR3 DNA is TGTGCCAGCAGCTTAGGAGACAGGGGAGGATGGAACACTGAAGCTTTCTTT. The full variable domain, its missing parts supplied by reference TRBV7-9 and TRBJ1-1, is DTGVSQNPRHKITKRGQNVTFRCDPISEHNRLYWYRQTLGQGPEFLTYFQNEAQLEKSRLLSDRFSAERPKGSFSTLEIQRTEQGDSAMYLCASSLGDRGGWNTEAFFGQGTRLTVV.

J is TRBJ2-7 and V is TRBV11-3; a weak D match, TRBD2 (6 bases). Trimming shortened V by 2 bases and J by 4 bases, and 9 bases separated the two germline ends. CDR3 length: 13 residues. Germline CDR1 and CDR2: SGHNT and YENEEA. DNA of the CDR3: TGTGCCAGCAGCTTAACTCTAGCGTACGAGCAGTACTTC. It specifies CASSLTLAYEQYF.

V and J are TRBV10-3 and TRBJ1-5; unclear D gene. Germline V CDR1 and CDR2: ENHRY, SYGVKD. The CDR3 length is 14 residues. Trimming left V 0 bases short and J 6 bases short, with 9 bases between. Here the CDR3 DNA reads TGTGCCATCAGTGAGTCGTTGACTCCTCAGCCCCAGCATTTT. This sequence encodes CAISESLTPQPQHF.

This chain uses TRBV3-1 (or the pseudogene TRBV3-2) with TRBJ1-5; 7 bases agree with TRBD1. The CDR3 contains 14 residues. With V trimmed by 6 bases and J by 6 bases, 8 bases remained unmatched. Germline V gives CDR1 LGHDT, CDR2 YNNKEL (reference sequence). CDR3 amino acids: CASRQTGEGQPQHF. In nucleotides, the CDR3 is TGTGCCAGCAGACAAACAGGGGAGGGTCAGCCCCAGCATTTT.

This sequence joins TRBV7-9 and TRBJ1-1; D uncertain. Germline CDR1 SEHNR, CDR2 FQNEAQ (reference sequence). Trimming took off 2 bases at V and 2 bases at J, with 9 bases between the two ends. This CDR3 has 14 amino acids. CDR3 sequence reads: CASSLTAANTEAFF. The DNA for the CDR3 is TGTGCCAGCAGCTTAACGGCAGCTAACACTGAAGCTTTCTTT. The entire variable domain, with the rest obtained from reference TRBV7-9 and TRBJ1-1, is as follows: DTGVSQNPRHKITKRGQNVTFRCDPISEHNRLYWYRQTLGQGPEFLTYFQNEAQLEKSRLLSDRFSAERPKGSFSTLEIQRTEQGDSAMYLCASSLTAANTEAFFGQGTRLTVV.

Written as DNA, the CDR3 is TGCGCCAGCAGTCCAGGGGCAACTAATGAAAAACTGTTTTTT. It codes for CASSPGATNEKLFF. The V and J genes are TRBV5-1 and TRBJ1-4, with D perhaps matching TRBD1 (6 bases). Trimming pared 5 bases from V and 0 bases from J, leaving 8 bases between. Germline-derived CDR1 and CDR2 are SGHRS and YFSETQ. The CDR3 has 14 amino acids.

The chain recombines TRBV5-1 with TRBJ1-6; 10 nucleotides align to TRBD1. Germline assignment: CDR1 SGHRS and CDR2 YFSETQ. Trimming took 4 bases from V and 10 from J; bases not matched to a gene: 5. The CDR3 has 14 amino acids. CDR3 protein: CASSIRDRGSPLHF. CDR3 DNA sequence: TGCGCCAGCAGCATCCGGGACAGGGGCTCACCCCTCCACTTT.

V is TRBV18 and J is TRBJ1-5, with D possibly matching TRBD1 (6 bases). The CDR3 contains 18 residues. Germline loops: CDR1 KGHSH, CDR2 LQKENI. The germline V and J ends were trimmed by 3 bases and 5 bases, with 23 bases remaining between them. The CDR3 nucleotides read TGTGCCAGCTCACCGACTACTCAGACAGGCATAGGCGATCAGCCCCAGCATTTT. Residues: CASSPTTQTGIGDQPQHF. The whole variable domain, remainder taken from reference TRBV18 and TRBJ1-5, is NAGVMQNPRHLVRRRGQEARLRCSPMKGHSHVYWYRQLPEEGLKFMVYLQKENIIDESGMPKERFSAEFPKEGPSILRIQQVVRGDSAAYFCASSPTTQTGIGDQPQHFGDGTRLSIL.

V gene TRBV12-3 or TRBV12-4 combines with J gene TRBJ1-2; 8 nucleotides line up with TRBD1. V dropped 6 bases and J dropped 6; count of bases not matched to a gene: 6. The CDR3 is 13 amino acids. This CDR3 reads CASSLDRVNGYTF. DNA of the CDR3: TGTGCCAGCAGCCTGGACAGGGTAAATGGCTACACCTTC.

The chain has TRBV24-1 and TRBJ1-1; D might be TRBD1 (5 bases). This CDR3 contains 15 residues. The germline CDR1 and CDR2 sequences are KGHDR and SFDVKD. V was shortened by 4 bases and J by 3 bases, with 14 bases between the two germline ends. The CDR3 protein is CATSDPGMGDTEAFF. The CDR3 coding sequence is TGTGCCACCAGTGACCCAGGGATGGGGGACACTGAAGCTTTCTTT.

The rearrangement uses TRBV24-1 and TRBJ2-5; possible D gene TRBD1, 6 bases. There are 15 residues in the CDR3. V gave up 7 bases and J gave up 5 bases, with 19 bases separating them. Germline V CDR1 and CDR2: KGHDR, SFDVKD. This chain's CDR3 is CATRDPRDTRETQYF. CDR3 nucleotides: TGTGCCACCAGGGATCCCCGGGACACGCGGGAGACCCAGTACTTC.

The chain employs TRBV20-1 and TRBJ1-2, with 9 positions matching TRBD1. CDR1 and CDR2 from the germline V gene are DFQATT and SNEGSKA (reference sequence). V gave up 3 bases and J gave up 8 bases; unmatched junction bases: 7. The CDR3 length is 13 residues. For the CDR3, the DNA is TGCAGTGCTAGTAGGGACAGGGTATCCGGCTACACCTTC. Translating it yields CSASRDRVSGYTF.

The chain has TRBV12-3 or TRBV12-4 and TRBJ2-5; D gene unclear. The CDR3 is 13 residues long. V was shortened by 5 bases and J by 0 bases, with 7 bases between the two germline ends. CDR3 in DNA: TGTGCCAGCAGTCCGGTTAACCAAGAGACCCAGTACTTC. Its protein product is CASSPVNQETQYF.

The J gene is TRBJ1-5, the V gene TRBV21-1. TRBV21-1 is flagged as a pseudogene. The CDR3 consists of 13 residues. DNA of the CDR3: TGTGCCAGCAGAGAACAGCGGCGTCAGCCCCAGCATTTT. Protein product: CASREQRRQPQHF.

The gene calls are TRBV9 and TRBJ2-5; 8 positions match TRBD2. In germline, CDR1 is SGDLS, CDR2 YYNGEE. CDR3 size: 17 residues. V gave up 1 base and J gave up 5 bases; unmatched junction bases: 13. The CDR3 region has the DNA TGTGCCAGCAGCGTACGGGGGGGCCTTAGAACGAGGGAGACCCAGTACTTC. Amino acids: CASSVRGGLRTRETQYF.

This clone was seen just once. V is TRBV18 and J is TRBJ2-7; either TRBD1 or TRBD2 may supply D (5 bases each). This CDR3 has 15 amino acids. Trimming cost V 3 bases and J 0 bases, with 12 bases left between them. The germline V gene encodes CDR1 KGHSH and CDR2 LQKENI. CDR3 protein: CASSPGRLDSYEQYF. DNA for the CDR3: TGTGCCAGCTCACCGGGACGTCTAGACTCCTACGAGCAGTACTTC.

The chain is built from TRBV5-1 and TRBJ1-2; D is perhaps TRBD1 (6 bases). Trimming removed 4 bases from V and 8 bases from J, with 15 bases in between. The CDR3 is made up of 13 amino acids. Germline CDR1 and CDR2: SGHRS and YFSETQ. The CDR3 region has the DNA TGCGCCAGCAGCAGAGGACAGCTCGAGGGCTACACCTTC. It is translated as CASSRGQLEGYTF. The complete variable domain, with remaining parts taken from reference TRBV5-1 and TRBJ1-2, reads KAGVTQTPRYLIKTRGQQVTLSCSPISGHRSVSWYQQTPGQGLQFLFEYFSETQRNKGNFPGRFSGRQFSNSRSEMNVSTLELGDSALYLCASSRGQLEGYTFGSGTRLTVV.

CDR3 DNA: TGTGCCAGCCAAACCTACAGGGGTGGCCAGCCCCAGCATTTT. It translates to CASQTYRGGQPQHF. The rearrangement uses TRBV27 and TRBJ1-5; TRBD1 matches at 7 bases. CDR1 MNHEY and CDR2 SMNVEV come from the germline V gene (reference sequence). Trimming removed 8 bases from V and 7 bases from J; junction bases left unmatched: 11. This CDR3 comprises 14 residues.

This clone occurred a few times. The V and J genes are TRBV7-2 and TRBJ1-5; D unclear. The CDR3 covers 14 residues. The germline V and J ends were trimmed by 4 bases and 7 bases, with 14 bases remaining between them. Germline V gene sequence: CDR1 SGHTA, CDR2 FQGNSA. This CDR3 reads CASSSAKGRQPQHF. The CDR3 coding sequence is TGTGCCAGCAGCTCGGCGAAGGGTCGGCAGCCCCAGCATTTT. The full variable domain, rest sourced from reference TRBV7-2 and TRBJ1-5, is GAGVSQSPSNKVTEKGKDVELRCDPISGHTALYWYRQSLGQGLEFLIYFQGNSAPDKSGLPSDRFSAERTGGSVSTLTIQRTQQEDSAVYLCASSSAKGRQPQHFGDGTRLSIL.

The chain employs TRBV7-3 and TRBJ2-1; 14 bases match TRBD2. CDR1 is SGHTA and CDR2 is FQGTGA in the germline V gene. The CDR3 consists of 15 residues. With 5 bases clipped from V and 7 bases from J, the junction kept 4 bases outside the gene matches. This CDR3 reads CASSPRLAGGNEQFF. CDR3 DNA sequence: TGTGCCAGCAGCCCGAGACTAGCGGGGGGGAATGAGCAGTTCTTC.

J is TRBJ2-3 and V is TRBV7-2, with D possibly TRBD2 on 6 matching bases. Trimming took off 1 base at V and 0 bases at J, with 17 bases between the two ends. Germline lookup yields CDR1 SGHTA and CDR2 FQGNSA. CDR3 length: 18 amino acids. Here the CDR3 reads CASSLVVGAEGSTDTQYF. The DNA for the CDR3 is TGTGCCAGCAGCTTAGTAGTAGGCGCGGAGGGTAGCACAGATACGCAGTATTTT. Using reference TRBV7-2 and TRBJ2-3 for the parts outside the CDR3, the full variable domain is GAGVSQSPSNKVTEKGKDVELRCDPISGHTALYWYRQSLGQGLEFLIYFQGNSAPDKSGLPSDRFSAERTGGSVSTLTIQRTQQEDSAVYLCASSLVVGAEGSTDTQYFGPGTRLTVL.

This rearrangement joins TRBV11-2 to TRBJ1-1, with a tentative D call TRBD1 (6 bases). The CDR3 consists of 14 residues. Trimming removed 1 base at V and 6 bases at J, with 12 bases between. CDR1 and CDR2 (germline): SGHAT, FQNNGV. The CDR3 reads CASSLGGGGPEAFF. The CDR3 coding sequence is TGTGCCAGCAGCTTAGGAGGGGGGGGCCCTGAAGCTTTCTTT.

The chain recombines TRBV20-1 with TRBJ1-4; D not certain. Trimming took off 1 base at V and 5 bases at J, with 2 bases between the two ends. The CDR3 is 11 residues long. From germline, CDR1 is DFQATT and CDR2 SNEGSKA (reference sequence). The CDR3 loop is CSARGNEKLFF. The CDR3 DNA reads TGCAGTGCTAGAGGGAATGAAAAACTGTTTTTT.

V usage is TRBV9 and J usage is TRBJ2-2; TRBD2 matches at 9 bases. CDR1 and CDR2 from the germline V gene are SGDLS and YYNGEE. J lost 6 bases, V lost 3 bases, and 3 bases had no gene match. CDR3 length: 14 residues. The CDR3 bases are TGTGCCAGCAGCGCTATAGCGGGAGCCGGGGAGCTGTTTTTT. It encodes CASSAIAGAGELFF.

CDR3 DNA sequence: TGTGCCACCAGTGATGATTCGGTGGGAGGGCACACAGATACGCAGTATTTT. Translating gives CATSDDSVGGHTDTQYF. This chain joins TRBV24-1 and TRBJ2-3; TRBD2 matches at 7 bases. The germline V gene has CDR1 KGHDR and CDR2 SFDVKD. The CDR3 extends over 17 amino acids. V shed 3 bases and J 2 bases; nucleotides not matched to a gene: 10.